The entry that follows covers one TCR beta chain sequence. Its antigen is as yet unknown. The CDR3 is 15 residues long. Unmatched junction bases numbered 7, after V lost 3 bases and J lost 6 bases. The germline V gene encodes CDR1 SEHNR and CDR2 FQNEAQ (reference sequence). The PCR was carried out with 60 Vbeta primers and 13 Jbeta primers. Produced via immunoSEQ multiplex PCR; TCRdb's table is partial and in-frame only. The data hold about 130,000 clones, with 82% observed a single time. Healthy bone marrow donors supplied every sample. The sample comes from a study of cytomegalovirus exposure and HLA in healthy donors. Study-level findings and limits: The CMV antigen specificity of a few CMV-associated chains was confirmed through in vitro analysis.

V gene TRBV7-9 combines with J gene TRBJ2-3; 9 bases agree with TRBD2. Sequencing was performed on PBMCs. The receptor was isolated from a boy between 2 and 15 years old in good health and CMV-seronegative. The CDR3 here is CASSLGLAGPDTQYF. CDR3 nucleotides: TGTGCCAGCAGCTTGGGTCTAGCGGGACCGGATACGCAGTATTTT.